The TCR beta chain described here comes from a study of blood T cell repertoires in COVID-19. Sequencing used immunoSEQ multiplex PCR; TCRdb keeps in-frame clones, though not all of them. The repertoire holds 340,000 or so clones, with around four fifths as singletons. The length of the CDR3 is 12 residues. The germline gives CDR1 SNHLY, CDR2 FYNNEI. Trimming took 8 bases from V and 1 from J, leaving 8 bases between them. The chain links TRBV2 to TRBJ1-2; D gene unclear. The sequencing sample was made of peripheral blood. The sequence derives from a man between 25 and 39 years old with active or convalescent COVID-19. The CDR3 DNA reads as TGTGCCAGCCGAGGCCTTAACTATGGCTACACCTTC. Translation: CASRGLNYGYTF.